The 32 T cell receptor beta chains given below trace back to one sample, sequenced in a study of T-cell reconstitution after alpha-beta-depleted transplantation in children. The authors prepared the TCRbeta library with unique molecular identifiers. MiXCR, run by TCRdb on the PCR reads, gives a single entry per CDR3 protein. The data hold around 400,000 distinct CDR3 sequences, with around 21% observed a single time. The sample in question was PBMCs from the stem cell graft donor, obtained from the stem cell graft. Every receptor here comes from a human donor who donated a stem cell graft to a child with acute myeloid leukemia.

The CDR3 DNA reads as TGCGCCAGCAGTCACCAGGGGATTGTGACCCAGTACTTC. Its protein product is CASSHQGIVTQYF. The rearrangement links TRBV10-2 to TRBJ2-5, with D maybe TRBD1 (6 bases). The CDR3 contains 13 residues. From germline, CDR1 is WSHSY and CDR2 SAAADI. The ends were cut back, 5 bases at V and 7 bases at J, with 14 bases in the middle.

This clonotype turned up a few times. This sequence joins TRBV9 and TRBJ2-2; no definite D call. The germline gives CDR1 SGDLS, CDR2 YYNGEE. The CDR3 runs to 13 residues. The V and J ends lost 3 bases and 8 bases respectively, with 11 bases between them. The CDR3 DNA sequence: TGTGCCAGCAGCGCCAATTTAAGGGGGGAGCTGTTTTTT. Its translation is CASSANLRGELFF.

The V and J genes are TRBV28 and TRBJ2-1; no firm D call. The CDR3 covers 14 residues. The V gene lost 3 bases and the J gene lost 4 bases, with 10 bases spanning the gap. Germline V CDR1 and CDR2: MDHEN, SYDVKM. The DNA of the CDR3 is TGTGCCAGCAGTTTGGCGGAGCTTTACAATGAGCAGTTCTTC. Residues: CASSLAELYNEQFF.

This chain connects TRBV20-1 to TRBJ2-1, with 8 nucleotides matching TRBD2. Germline CDR1 reads DFQATT; CDR2 reads SNEGSKA (reference sequence). The V and J ends lost 0 bases and 2 bases, in that order; junction bases with no gene match: 9. This CDR3 has 17 amino acids. The CDR3 coding sequence is TGCAGTGCTAGAGACCTGGCACTAGCGGAACCCTACAATGAGCAGTTCTTC. It codes for CSARDLALAEPYNEQFF.

V gene TRBV7-2 combines with J gene TRBJ1-1, with D unresolved. With 6 bases removed from V and 1 base from J, the gap between germline ends came to 9 bases. This CDR3 region has 13 residues. Looked up from germline, CDR1 is SGHTA and CDR2 is FQGNSA. The CDR3 loop is CASRVFSNTEAFF. CDR3 in DNA: TGTGCCAGCAGGGTATTTTCGAACACTGAAGCTTTCTTT.

The chain couples TRBV12-3 or TRBV12-4 to TRBJ2-3; 9 bases are shared with TRBD2. This CDR3 has 15 residues. Trimming removed 6 bases from V and 0 bases from J; junction bases left unmatched: 4. The CDR3 protein is CASRWTSDSTDTQYF. DNA of the CDR3: TGTGCCAGCAGATGGACTAGCGACAGCACAGATACGCAGTATTTT.

Only a few counts were recorded for this clonotype. The chain couples TRBV3-1 to TRBJ1-4; D gene unclear. The length of the CDR3 is 14 residues. The germline gives CDR1 LGHDT, CDR2 YNNKEL (reference sequence). With 0 bases removed from V and 4 bases from J, the gap between germline ends came to 6 bases. The CDR3 loop is CASSQEPLNEKLFF. The DNA for the CDR3 is TGTGCCAGCAGCCAAGAACCGCTTAATGAAAAACTGTTTTTT.

This clonotype was seen a handful of times. This chain joins TRBV29-1 and TRBJ2-7; tentatively, D is TRBD1 (6 bases). Germline CDR1 reads SQVTM; CDR2 reads ANQGSEA. This CDR3 comprises 12 residues. Trimming cost V 5 bases and J 3 bases, with 11 bases left between them. The CDR3 here is CSVRVRGYEQYF. The CDR3 DNA sequence: TGCAGCGTTAGGGTCAGGGGCTACGAGCAGTACTTC.

The chain carries TRBV11-2 and TRBJ1-1; 9 bases map to TRBD1. Germline V lookup: CDR1 SGHAT, CDR2 FQNNGV. CDR3 length equals 17 residues. The V segment lost 2 bases and the J segment 6 bases; nucleotides outside the gene matches: 13. CDR3 DNA: TGTGCCAGCAGCTTATTTACAGGGGGCCTGATTTTCCCTGAAGCTTTCTTT. This sequence encodes CASSLFTGGLIFPEAFF.

Ten or more counts support this clonotype. The rearrangement uses TRBV29-1 and TRBJ2-1; the D gene is possibly TRBD1 (6 bases). From germline, CDR1 is SQVTM and CDR2 ANQGSEA. Trimming stripped 4 bases from V and 3 bases from J, with 13 bases between. The CDR3 length is 14 residues. The CDR3 DNA reads as TGCAGCGTTGGGGGACACAGCTTCTACAATGAGCAGTTCTTC. This sequence encodes CSVGGHSFYNEQFF.

CDR3 bases: TGTGCCAGCAGCCGGGCCAGGAGGTACGAGCAGTACTTC. Protein: CASSRARRYEQYF. The chain is built from TRBV7-8 and TRBJ2-7; D possibly corresponds to TRBD2 (5 bases). The V and J ends lost 5 bases and 4 bases respectively, with 12 bases between them. Germline CDR1 is SGHVS and CDR2 is FQNEAQ. The CDR3 spans 13 residues.

The chain uses TRBV4-1 and TRBJ2-7; 8 nucleotides line up with TRBD2. The ends lost 4 bases at V and 5 bases at J; junction bases unmatched: 13. The length of the CDR3 is 16 residues. The germline V gene has CDR1 MGHRA and CDR2 YSYEKL. The CDR3 here is CASSPYWRGANDEQYF. CDR3 DNA: TGCGCCAGCAGCCCCTATTGGCGGGGGGCTAACGACGAGCAGTACTTC.

Regarding this clonotype: This may arise from a read error, as a much more abundant clone is one base away. CDR3 loop: CASSSSGASYEQYV. The CDR3 DNA sequence: TGTGCCAGCAGTAGTAGCGGAGCCTCCTACGAGCAGTACGTC. The chain is built from TRBV6-1 and TRBJ2-7, with TRBD2 as a possible D gene (6 bases). Trimming cost V 5 bases and J 0 bases, with 11 bases left between them. Germline V lookup: CDR1 MNHNS, CDR2 SASEGT. This CDR3 has 14 residues.

This clonotype has more than one count but fewer than ten. The chain carries TRBV4-3 and TRBJ1-5; 10 bases align to TRBD1. V lost 8 bases, J lost 4 bases, and 8 bases stayed unmatched. Germline V gives CDR1 LGHNA, CDR2 YSLEER. The CDR3 is 15 residues long. This CDR3 is CASGRDRGRNQPQHF. In DNA, the CDR3 is TGCGCCAGCGGGAGGGACAGGGGACGGAATCAGCCCCAGCATTTT.

This clonotype was found a few times. The V call is TRBV7-2, the J call TRBJ2-5, with unresolved D. Per the germline V gene, CDR1 is SGHTA and CDR2 is FQGNSA. Trimming removed 1 base from V and 2 bases from J, with 11 bases in between. The CDR3 length is 15 residues. The CDR3 loop is CASSLVGRRQETQYF. CDR3 nucleotide sequence: TGTGCCAGCAGCTTAGTTGGCAGGCGTCAAGAGACCCAGTACTTC.

The V and J genes are TRBV12-3 or TRBV12-4 and TRBJ2-3; a weak D match, TRBD2 (5 bases). The CDR3 loop spans 14 amino acids. V lost 2 bases and J 2 bases, leaving 8 bases between the germline ends. This chain's CDR3 is CASSLRGDTDTQYF. CDR3 DNA: TGTGCCAGCAGTTTACGGGGAGACACAGATACGCAGTATTTT.

The rearrangement uses TRBV11-3 and TRBJ2-3; TRBD1 aligns across 7 bases. Germline values: CDR1 SGHNT, CDR2 YENEEA. This CDR3 is 13 amino acids long. Losses at the gene ends were 5 bases for V and 9 bases for J; bases not matched to a gene: 8. In DNA form, the CDR3 reads TGTGCCAGCAGCCCCGGGACAGCAGGGACGCAGTATTTT. Protein: CASSPGTAGTQYF.

This chain joins TRBV4-3 and TRBJ2-7; a possible D gene is TRBD1 (6 bases). V shed 0 bases and J shed 4 bases, with 13 bases lying between them. The CDR3 spans 15 residues. Germline loops: CDR1 LGHNA, CDR2 YSLEER. CDR3 sequence reads: CASSQDKAGVYEQYF. Written as DNA, the CDR3 is TGCGCCAGCAGCCAAGACAAGGCAGGGGTTTACGAGCAGTACTTC.

The chain uses TRBV5-1 and TRBJ2-2, with unresolved D. The CDR3 is 14 amino acids. V lost 5 bases, J lost 3 bases, and 11 bases lay in between. In germline, CDR1 is SGHRS, CDR2 YFSETQ. This CDR3 reads CASSVNGDTGELFF. DNA for the CDR3: TGCGCCAGCAGTGTAAATGGCGACACCGGGGAGCTGTTTTTT.

This chain uses TRBV10-3 with TRBJ1-4; D gene ambiguous. V lost 1 base and J lost 11, with 8 bases in between. Germline V gene sequence: CDR1 ENHRY, CDR2 SYGVKD. The CDR3 contains 12 residues. The chain's CDR3 is CAISELPGKLFF. The CDR3 nucleotides are TGTGCCATCAGTGAGTTGCCCGGGAAACTGTTTTTT.

V and J are TRBV12-3 or TRBV12-4 and TRBJ2-3, with D unclear. CDR3 length: 13 residues. V was trimmed by 5 bases and J by 8 bases, leaving 14 bases between them. This CDR3 reads CASSPGRSATQYF. The CDR3 region has the DNA TGTGCCAGCAGTCCCGGACGGTCGGCTACGCAGTATTTT.

This clonotype was seen ten or more times. The chain employs TRBV7-2 and TRBJ2-3; D gene unclear. Germline V CDR1 and CDR2: SGHTA, FQGNSA. This CDR3 has 14 amino acids. V lost 2 bases to trimming and J lost 6 bases, with 12 bases between them. DNA for the CDR3: TGTGCCAGCAGCTTATCCTCCCCGGATGATACGCAGTATTTT. This translates into CASSLSSPDDTQYF.

This clonotype was seen many times. The chain combines TRBV20-1 with TRBJ2-7; possible D gene TRBD1, 5 bases. The CDR3 is 16 residues long. Germline V lookup: CDR1 DFQATT, CDR2 SNEGSKA (reference sequence). The germline V and J ends were trimmed by 0 bases and 3 bases, with 18 bases remaining between them. CDR3 in DNA: TGCAGTGCTAGAGATTTTAGGGGTTTAGGGATCTACGAGCAGTACTTC. Translating it yields CSARDFRGLGIYEQYF.

This clonotype was recorded many times. The rearrangement uses TRBV19 and TRBJ2-3; possibly TRBD1 for D (5 bases). The germline CDR1 and CDR2 sequences are LNHDA and SQIVND (reference sequence). The CDR3 extends over 17 amino acids. V lost 0 bases and J lost 2, with 15 bases in between. CDR3 region: CASSIDSIQDFTDTQYF. CDR3 nucleotides: TGTGCCAGTAGTATAGACTCCATACAGGATTTCACAGATACGCAGTATTTT.

In its sample, this clonotype was seen many times. The J gene is TRBJ2-5, the V gene TRBV29-1; D might be TRBD2 (5 bases). V lost 3 bases to trimming and J lost 2 bases, with 10 bases between them. The CDR3 consists of 13 residues. CDR1 and CDR2 (germline): SQVTM, ANQGSEA. The chain's CDR3 is CSVESGYQETQYF. Written as DNA, the CDR3 is TGCAGCGTTGAGTCGGGGTATCAAGAGACCCAGTACTTC.

This clonotype was counted only a few times. V usage is TRBV12-3 or TRBV12-4 and J usage is TRBJ2-1; 7 nucleotides align to TRBD2. V was clipped by 10 bases and J by 6 bases; unmatched bases: 6. The CDR3 length is 12 residues. In DNA, the CDR3 is TGTGCCACCTCTTCGGGGGGCAATGAGCAGTTCTTC. Translated: CATSSGGNEQFF.

This clonotype was observed a handful of times. This sequence joins TRBV21-1 and TRBJ2-2; the table's D gene call, TRBD1, was not cross checked with the DNA. TRBV21-1 is described as a pseudogene. CDR3 size: 17 residues. CDR3 region: CASSKGRGREDTGELFF. CDR3 DNA: TGTGCCAGCAGCAAAGGTCGGGGCCGGGAAGACACCGGGGAGCTGTTTTTT.

Many counts were recorded for this clonotype. This chain connects TRBV29-1 to TRBJ1-1, with D uncertain. The V end lost 1 base, the J end lost 8 bases, and 14 bases lay between the germline ends. CDR3 length equals 13 residues. Germline assignment: CDR1 SQVTM and CDR2 ANQGSEA. The CDR3 sequence: CSVEVPPKREAFF. The CDR3 nucleotides are TGCAGCGTTGAAGTCCCCCCCAAACGGGAAGCTTTCTTT. The whole variable domain, remainder taken from reference TRBV29-1 and TRBJ1-1, is SAVISQKPSRDICQRGTSLTIQCQVDSQVTMMFWYRQQPGQSLTLIATANQGSEATYESGFVIDKFPISRPNLTFSTLTVSNMSPEDSSIYLCSVEVPPKREAFFGQGTRLTVV.

The chain has TRBV29-1 and TRBJ2-7; 10 bases are shared with TRBD2. V gave up 4 bases and J gave up 3 bases; unmatched junction bases: 3. The CDR3 has 13 amino acids. The germline gives CDR1 SQVTM, CDR2 ANQGSEA. The CDR3 loop is CSVGSGRRYEQYF. DNA of the CDR3: TGCAGCGTTGGTAGCGGGAGGCGCTACGAGCAGTACTTC.

The chain carries TRBV27 and TRBJ2-1; no clear D. The CDR3 runs to 12 residues. Trimming took off 4 bases at V and 5 bases at J, with 6 bases between the two ends. Germline loops: CDR1 MNHEY, CDR2 SMNVEV (reference sequence). The CDR3 spells CASSSPHNEQFF. CDR3 in DNA: TGTGCCAGCAGTTCCCCTCACAATGAGCAGTTCTTC.

In its sample, this clonotype was seen many times. The rearrangement links TRBV29-1 to TRBJ2-7; weak D call: TRBD2 (5 bases). CDR3 length: 13 residues. V lost 2 bases, J lost 4 bases, and 12 bases lay in between. The germline V gene has CDR1 SQVTM and CDR2 ANQGSEA. CDR3: CSVERGRGYEQYF. The CDR3 nucleotides read TGCAGCGTTGAACGAGGGAGAGGGTACGAGCAGTACTTC.

The J gene is TRBJ1-1, the V gene TRBV12-3 or TRBV12-4; no clear D. Trimming removed 3 bases at V and 8 bases at J, with 16 bases between. The CDR3 has 14 residues. The CDR3 region is CASSFVGGQGEAFF. DNA for the CDR3: TGTGCCAGCAGTTTTGTAGGAGGGCAAGGGGAAGCTTTCTTT.